Shown below are 28 T cell receptor beta chains from a single sample sequenced in a study of CD8 T cells in Susac syndrome. Reverse transcription of about 0.45 to 1 ug RNA was carried out with random hexamers. In TCRdb, the immunoSEQ multiplex PCR reads were re-called with MiXCR into one record per CDR3 protein. The data show some 140,000 distinct CDR3 sequences, around 85% seen once. Material for sequencing was CD8+ T cells from PBMCs. The receptors were gathered from a human donor with multiple sclerosis.

The rearrangement links TRBV13 to TRBJ2-1; 10 nucleotides agree with TRBD1. Losses at the gene ends were 5 bases for V and 0 bases for J; bases not matched to a gene: 7. CDR1 is PRHDT and CDR2 is FYEKMQ in the germline V gene (reference sequence). The CDR3 runs to 17 residues. CDR3 sequence: CASSPPRTGGSYNEQFF. CDR3 nucleotides: TGTGCCAGCAGCCCCCCGAGGACAGGGGGCTCCTACAATGAGCAGTTCTTC.

The table lists this clonotype with a count of one. V usage is TRBV9 and J usage is TRBJ2-3, with 8 bases lining up with TRBD2. V shed 4 bases and J 2 bases; nucleotides not matched to a gene: 12. The CDR3 is 17 residues long. Germline V gene data show CDR1 as SGDLS and CDR2 as YYNGEE. CDR3 bases: TGTGCCAGCAGCCCCTTACTAGCGGAAGGATCCACAGATACGCAGTATTTT. Translation: CASSPLLAEGSTDTQYF.

V is TRBV4-1 and J is TRBJ2-6; the D is unclear. This CDR3 has 14 residues. Germline V gives CDR1 MGHRA, CDR2 YSYEKL. The germline V and J ends were trimmed by 0 bases and 3 bases, with 3 bases remaining between them. The DNA of the CDR3 is TGCGCCAGCAGCCAAGATGGTGGGGCCAACGTCCTGACTTTC. Protein product: CASSQDGGANVLTF.

This chain connects TRBV6-2 or TRBV6-3 to TRBJ2-1; D ambiguous. Deletions cut 4 bases from V and 4 bases from J, with 14 bases between. CDR3 length: 15 residues. Per germline, CDR1 MNHEY and CDR2 SVGEGT. CDR3 protein: CASSSRLTLYNEQFF. The DNA of the CDR3 is TGTGCCAGCAGTTCCCGCTTAACCCTATACAATGAGCAGTTCTTC.

Note on this clonotype: Compared with germline, one end of the junction differs, possibly owing to a read error. The chain employs TRBV11-2 and TRBJ2-1; D not resolved. Germline loops: CDR1 SGHAT, CDR2 FQNNGV. The CDR3 has 14 amino acids. This CDR3 reads CASGLVPTPGEQFF. DNA for the CDR3: TGTGCCAGCGGCTTAGTTCCCACGCCTGGGGAGCAGTTCTTC.

The J gene is TRBJ1-5, the V gene TRBV6-5, with D perhaps matching TRBD1 (6 bases). Between the trimmed V and J ends, which lost 2 bases and 6 bases, there was a span of 8 bases. From germline, CDR1 is MNHEY and CDR2 SVGAGI. The CDR3 spans 13 residues. This chain's CDR3 is CASSYTGSQPQHF. The CDR3 DNA reads TGTGCCAGCAGTTACACAGGGTCTCAGCCCCAGCATTTT.

The V call is TRBV9, the J call TRBJ2-1, with 11 bases identical to TRBD2. With 3 bases clipped from V and 10 bases from J, the junction kept 9 bases outside the gene matches. This CDR3 is built from 15 residues. Germline values: CDR1 SGDLS, CDR2 YYNGEE. The DNA for the CDR3 is TGTGCCAGCAGCGCTGGACTAGCGGGCGGGCGGGAGCAGTTCTTC. This codes for CASSAGLAGGREQFF.

J is TRBJ1-2 and V is TRBV27; 8 nucleotides agree with TRBD1. CDR1 is MNHEY, CDR2 SMNVEV, per germline (reference sequence). This CDR3 has 15 amino acids. The trim removed 6 bases at V and 4 bases at J, leaving 10 bases unmatched. The CDR3 spells CASSFSGDRIYGYTF. CDR3 nucleotides: TGTGCCAGCAGCTTCTCGGGGGACAGGATCTATGGCTACACCTTC.

This clonotype was counted between two and nine times. This chain connects TRBV6-1 to TRBJ2-1, with 8 bases matching TRBD2. Losses at the gene ends were 5 bases for V and 6 bases for J; bases not matched to a gene: 6. The CDR3 runs 14 residues. Germline-derived CDR1 and CDR2 are MNHNS and SASEGT. CDR3 DNA: TGTGCCAGCAGTCCCCGGACTAGCAGCAATGAGCAGTTCTTC. Translation: CASSPRTSSNEQFF.

DNA of the CDR3: TGCGCCAGCAGCCTTTCCTCCGGGACAGGGACCACTGAAGCTTTCTTT. Amino acid sequence: CASSLSSGTGTTEAFF. The chain has TRBV4-1 and TRBJ1-1; 9 nucleotides agree with TRBD1. With 4 bases clipped from V and 4 bases from J, the junction kept 10 bases outside the gene matches. Germline CDR1 is MGHRA and CDR2 is YSYEKL. The CDR3 consists of 16 residues.

Notes on this clonotype: One end of the junction is discordant with germline, which a read error may explain. The chain joins TRBV10-3 to TRBJ2-2; D gene uncertain. This CDR3 has 14 amino acids. The V gene's germline CDR1 is ENHRY and CDR2 SYGVKD. The CDR3 nucleotides are TGTGCCATCATTGAGTCGCTGGACACCGGGGAGCTGTTTTTT. It specifies CAIIESLDTGELFF.

The chain employs TRBV10-3 and TRBJ1-5; D not resolved. Germline V lookup: CDR1 ENHRY, CDR2 SYGVKD. This CDR3 contains 14 residues. The germline V and J ends were trimmed by 6 bases and 2 bases, with 11 bases remaining between them. The CDR3 DNA is TGTGCCATCAGCGTTTCCCAGGGCAATCAGCCCCAGCATTTT. Encoded protein: CAISVSQGNQPQHF.

This chain uses TRBV5-6 with TRBJ2-1, with 13 bases that match TRBD2. CDR3 length: 15 residues. V shed 5 bases and J 8 bases; nucleotides not matched to a gene: 7. Germline V gives CDR1 SGHDT, CDR2 YYEEEE. The CDR3 DNA sequence: TGTGCCAGCAGTCCTACTAGCGGGAGGGTCTATGAGCAGTTCTTC. This codes for CASSPTSGRVYEQFF.

The CDR3 sequence: CASRPTETSTDTQYF. CDR3 coding DNA: TGTGCCAGCAGACCGACAGAGACTAGCACAGATACGCAGTATTTT. V is TRBV27 and J is TRBJ2-3; D is perhaps TRBD1 (5 bases). The V end was cut by 6 bases, the J end by 0 bases, with 13 bases between. This CDR3 region has 15 residues. In germline, CDR1 is MNHEY, CDR2 SMNVEV (reference sequence).

This chain connects TRBV15 to TRBJ2-3; TRBD2 agrees at 9 bases. This CDR3 is 15 amino acids long. Unmatched junction bases numbered 7, after V lost 5 bases and J lost 4 bases. Per germline, CDR1 LNHNV and CDR2 YYDKDF (reference sequence). This CDR3 reads CATSAAGGPPDTQYF. The DNA of the CDR3 is TGTGCCACCAGCGCGGCGGGGGGGCCTCCAGATACGCAGTATTTT.

Comment on this clonotype: At one boundary the junction diverges from the germline segment, which might be a read error. V usage is TRBV7-3 and J usage is TRBJ1-1, with a weak D call TRBD1 (6 bases). Per the germline V gene, CDR1 is SGHTA and CDR2 is FQGTGA. The CDR3 covers 15 residues. The CDR3 loop is CASSLTGTRNTEAFF. The CDR3 DNA sequence: TGTGCCAGCAGCCTAACCGGGACAAGAAACACTGAAGCTTTCTTT.

In DNA, the CDR3 is TGTGCCAGTAGTATTTCTAGCGGGAGTGGTCAGCAGTACGTC. It encodes CASSISSGSGQQYV. This chain uses TRBV19 with TRBJ2-7; TRBD2 aligns across 10 bases. Germline V gene sequence: CDR1 LNHDA, CDR2 SQIVND (reference sequence). The length of the CDR3 is 14 residues. After removal of 3 bases from V and 8 bases from J, the junction contained 7 bases not matched to a gene.

The genes are TRBV30 and TRBJ1-2; D unclear. Between the trimmed V and J ends, which lost 0 bases and 6 bases, there was a span of 11 bases. Per germline, CDR1 GTSNPN and CDR2 SVGIG (reference sequence). The CDR3 totals 13 residues. The CDR3 loop reads CAWSVMRQHGYTF. CDR3 coding DNA: TGTGCCTGGAGTGTAATGAGGCAGCATGGCTACACCTTC. The whole variable domain, filled in from reference TRBV30 and TRBJ1-2, reads SQTIHQWPATLVQPVGSPLSLECTVEGTSNPNLYWYRQAAGRGLQLLFYSVGIGQISSEVPQNLSASRPQDRQFILSSKKLLLSDSGFYLCAWSVMRQHGYTFGSGTRLTVV.

The V gene is TRBV27, the J gene TRBJ2-6; no clear D. The V gene's germline CDR1 is MNHEY and CDR2 SMNVEV (reference sequence). The CDR3 is 15 residues long. Between the trimmed V and J ends, which lost 3 bases and 1 base, there was a span of 7 bases. CDR3 sequence: CASSFYPSGANVLTF. CDR3 DNA: TGTGCCAGCAGTTTCTATCCGTCTGGGGCCAACGTCCTGACTTTC.

The chain has TRBV5-8 and TRBJ1-1, with 7 bases fitting TRBD1. Germline V gene lookup returns CDR1 SGHTS and CDR2 YDEGEE. The CDR3 runs 17 residues. The V segment lost 4 bases and the J segment 0 bases; nucleotides outside the gene matches: 12. The CDR3 bases are TGTGCCAGCAGCCAAGACCTGGAAACAGGGGTGAACACTGAAGCTTTCTTT. Protein sequence: CASSQDLETGVNTEAFF.

The CDR3: CSVLSPANEKLFF. In nucleotides, the CDR3 is TGCAGCGTCCTCAGCCCCGCAAATGAAAAACTGTTTTTT. The genes are TRBV29-1 and TRBJ1-4; D uncertain. Germline loops: CDR1 SQVTM, CDR2 ANQGSEA. The V end was cut by 6 bases, the J end by 5 bases, with 13 bases between. This CDR3 comprises 13 residues.

V and J are TRBV12-3 or TRBV12-4 and TRBJ2-7, with TRBD2 identical over 12 bases. J was trimmed by 0 bases and V by 0 bases; bases with no gene match: 6. CDR3 size: 18 residues. CDR3 loop: CASSLALGLAGSSYEQYV. CDR3 nucleotides: TGTGCCAGCAGTTTAGCGCTGGGACTAGCGGGTAGCTCCTACGAGCAGTACGTC.

This clonotype came up once. CDR3 sequence: CASSSGTGSVYEQYF. CDR3 DNA sequence: TGTGCCAGCAGTTCAGGGACAGGGTCGGTCTACGAGCAGTACTTC. The V gene is TRBV27, the J gene TRBJ2-7, with 9 nucleotides matching TRBD1. CDR3 size: 15 residues. Trimming took 4 bases from V and 3 from J; bases not matched to a gene: 7. The germline V gene encodes CDR1 MNHEY and CDR2 SMNVEV (reference sequence).

This chain links TRBV27 with TRBJ2-7; D is perhaps TRBD2 (6 bases). V was clipped by 3 bases and J by 2 bases, with 17 bases between them. Germline CDR1 is MNHEY and CDR2 is SMNVEV (reference sequence). The CDR3 spans 16 residues. Here the CDR3 reads CASSFLGGKSTYEQYF. The CDR3 bases are TGTGCCAGCAGTTTTTTGGGGGGAAAGAGCACCTACGAGCAGTACTTC.

The chain employs TRBV15 and TRBJ2-4, with 14 nucleotides matching TRBD2. The ends lost 7 bases at V and 6 bases at J; junction bases unmatched: 8. Germline V gives CDR1 LNHNV, CDR2 YYDKDF (reference sequence). CDR3 length: 16 amino acids. This chain's CDR3 is CATTRLAGGRRNIQYF. The CDR3 bases are TGTGCCACCACACGACTAGCGGGGGGGCGGAGAAACATTCAGTACTTC.

The chain recombines TRBV4-1 with TRBJ2-1, with TRBD2 matching 12 bases. The germline CDR1 and CDR2 sequences are MGHRA and YSYEKL. This CDR3 spans 16 amino acids. The V gene end was trimmed by 1 base and the J gene end by 8 bases; junction bases not matched to a gene: 6. The CDR3 DNA reads TGCGCCAGCAGCCAAGGGGCTAGCGGGGGGGCAGATGAGCAGTTCTTC. Translating it yields CASSQGASGGADEQFF.

This chain connects TRBV2 to TRBJ2-3; 13 nucleotides line up with TRBD2. This CDR3 is built from 20 residues. Germline loops: CDR1 SNHLY, CDR2 FYNNEI. J gave up 3 bases and V 7 bases, and 19 bases lay outside the gene matches. Here the CDR3 DNA reads TGTGCCAGCAACTATGAACGGGACCCTCGGACTAGCGGGGGAACAGATACGCAGTATTTT. It yields the protein CASNYERDPRTSGGTDTQYF. The full variable domain, in which reference TRBV2 and TRBJ2-3 provide the parts outside the CDR3, is EPEVTQTPSHQVTQMGQEVILRCVPISNHLYFYWYRQILGQKVEFLVSFYNNEISEKSEIFDDQFSVERPDGSNFTLKIRSTKLEDSAMYFCASNYERDPRTSGGTDTQYFGPGTRLTVL.

The rearrangement uses TRBV15 and TRBJ2-2, with 12 positions matching TRBD2. The CDR3 is 18 amino acids. V shed 5 bases and J 4 bases; nucleotides not matched to a gene: 11. Looked up from germline, CDR1 is LNHNV and CDR2 is YYDKDF (reference sequence). This CDR3 reads CATSGSSGRAGSTGELFF. CDR3 nucleotides: TGTGCCACCAGCGGGTCTAGCGGGAGGGCCGGGAGCACCGGGGAGCTGTTTTTT.